The 6 T cell receptor beta chains given below trace back to one sample, sequenced in a study of neoadjuvant nivolumab and ipilimumab in lung cancer. The data were produced by immunoSEQ multiplex PCR, yet TCRdb's version contains in-frame clones alone and is incomplete. The sample gives roughly 30,000 clones, 65% to 85% of which show up once; 6% to 7% is in the top ten. The sequencing here drew on peripheral blood, taken before neoadjuvant nivolumab, alone or with ipilimumab. Every receptor here comes from an adult with non-small cell lung cancer.

The rearrangement links TRBV4-3 to TRBJ2-3; no definite D call. This CDR3 comprises 14 residues. V lost 0 bases, J lost 4 bases, and 8 bases lay in between. CDR1 and CDR2 from the germline V gene are LGHNA and YSLEER. This CDR3 is CASSQETPPDTQYF. In nucleotides, the CDR3 is TGCGCCAGCAGCCAAGAAACTCCCCCAGATACGCAGTATTTT.

The sample holds a few counts of this clone. The chain joins TRBV12-5 to TRBJ1-1; the match to TRBD1 covers 7 bases. Germline V gene data show CDR1 as LGHNT and CDR2 as FRNRAP. V lost 3 bases, J lost 1 base, and 11 bases stayed unmatched. The CDR3 extends over 17 amino acids. The CDR3, as DNA: TGTGCTAGTGGTTTTGGGTCCGACGGGACAGCGAACACTGAAGCTTTCTTT. Its protein product is CASGFGSDGTANTEAFF.

The V call is TRBV9, the J call TRBJ1-4; D possibly corresponds to TRBD1 (6 bases). CDR3 length equals 14 residues. CDR1 is SGDLS, CDR2 YYNGEE, per germline. V lost 1 base to trimming and J lost 8 bases, with 12 bases between them. CDR3 residues: CASSVNQGQEKLFF. The CDR3, as DNA: TGTGCCAGCAGCGTAAACCAGGGGCAGGAAAAACTGTTTTTT.

V gene TRBV7-9 combines with J gene TRBJ2-3; TRBD2 might be the D (7 bases). The CDR3 runs to 16 residues. The V end lost 1 base, the J end lost 6 bases, and 17 bases lay between the germline ends. Germline loops: CDR1 SEHNR, CDR2 FQNEAQ (reference sequence). CDR3 coding DNA: TGTGCCAGCAGCTTAGGTTCGGCGGGGGCGGGGGATACGCAGTATTTT. Translation gives CASSLGSAGAGDTQYF.

The chain employs TRBV25-1 and TRBJ2-3; D uncertain. V lost 2 bases, J lost 0 bases, and 9 bases lay in between. This CDR3 is 15 amino acids long. CDR1 is MGHDK, CDR2 SYGVNS, per germline. CDR3 coding DNA: TGTGCCAGCAGTGAACTTCCCGCAAGCACAGATACGCAGTATTTT. It codes for CASSELPASTDTQYF.

The rearrangement joins TRBV14 to TRBJ1-1; D is ambiguous. This CDR3 is 15 amino acids long. From germline, CDR1 is SGHDN and CDR2 FVKESK. Trimming removed 2 bases at V and 3 bases at J, with 13 bases between. CDR3 coding DNA: TGTGCCAGCAGCCAAATTCTAGGGAAGGACACTGAAGCTTTCTTT. This codes for CASSQILGKDTEAFF.